These 9 T cell receptor beta chains were sequenced from one sample in a study of T-cell memory formation after mild COVID-19. Via MiXCR, TCRdb re-called the 5' RACE reads, giving one row per CDR3 protein. The sample lists about 620,000 distinct CDR3 sequences; roughly 18% were seen once. Sequences were obtained from PBMCs or a T cell subset sorted from them (not recorded which). The receptors stem from an adult woman who had mild COVID-19 (a few samples of this study predate the infection). Cell type and time point are not known.

This clonotype came up a few times. V is TRBV11-1 and J is TRBJ2-1; 10 bases align to TRBD1. Germline V gene sequence: CDR1 SGHAT, CDR2 FQDESV (reference sequence). The junction had 15 bases not matched to a gene; V was cut back by 5 bases and J by 5 bases. The CDR3 is 18 residues long. CDR3 DNA: TGTGCCAGCAGCCTCCGGGACAGGGGAGCGGGAGTCAACAATGAGCAGTTCTTC. Protein: CASSLRDRGAGVNNEQFF. Full variable domain (remainder filled in from reference TRBV11-1 and TRBJ2-1): EAEVAQSPRYKITEKSQAVAFWCDPISGHATLYWYRQILGQGPELLVQFQDESVVDDSQLPKDRFSAERLKGVDSTLKIQPAELGDSAMYLCASSLRDRGAGVNNEQFFGPGTRLTVL.

The rearrangement links TRBV12-3 or TRBV12-4 to TRBJ1-1; the D gene is possibly TRBD1 (6 bases). The V and J ends lost 5 bases and 5 bases respectively, with 18 bases between them. The CDR3 has 15 residues. For the CDR3, the DNA is TGTGCCAGCAGTCCCCTGAGGGGGACTAATACTGAAGCTTTCTTT. Translated, it gives CASSPLRGTNTEAFF.

The chain combines TRBV7-9 with TRBJ1-1; D is perhaps TRBD1 (6 bases). From germline, CDR1 is SEHNR and CDR2 FQNEAQ (reference sequence). V was clipped by 4 bases and J by 7 bases, with 10 bases between them. This CDR3 is 12 amino acids long. The CDR3, as DNA: TGTGCCAGCAGCTCCGGGGGCCTTGAAGCTTTCTTT. Its protein product is CASSSGGLEAFF.

This clonotype was observed a handful of times. The genes are TRBV5-1 and TRBJ2-1, with unresolved D. CDR3 size: 15 residues. Per germline, CDR1 SGHRS and CDR2 YFSETQ. V was pared by 3 bases and J by 0 bases, with 10 bases between. The CDR3 DNA reads as TGCGCCAGCAGCTCCGCCTCGTACTCCTACAATGAGCAGTTCTTC. This encodes CASSSASYSYNEQFF.

This clonotype was detected only a few times. The genes are TRBV29-1 and TRBJ2-7; D could derive from TRBD1 or TRBD2 (5 bases each). CDR1 is SQVTM and CDR2 is ANQGSEA in the germline V gene. CDR3 length equals 14 residues. V lost 3 bases to trimming and J lost 2 bases, with 14 bases between them. This CDR3 reads CSVDPGTGPYEQYF. The CDR3 DNA reads TGCAGCGTTGACCCCGGGACCGGCCCCTACGAGCAGTACTTC.

This clonotype came up a few times. The genes are TRBV10-2 and TRBJ2-7, with 11 bases fitting TRBD2. Trimming took 6 bases from V and 4 from J; bases not matched to a gene: 8. CDR3 length: 15 amino acids. The V gene's germline CDR1 is WSHSY and CDR2 SAAADI. CDR3 amino acids: CASSPEVAGGYEQYF. The CDR3 DNA is TGCGCCAGCAGCCCGGAGGTAGCGGGAGGGTACGAGCAGTACTTC.

This clonotype was found a few times. V and J are TRBV4-2 and TRBJ2-2; D might be TRBD2 (5 bases). The CDR3 is 15 residues long. Trimming removed 4 bases at V and 2 bases at J, with 11 bases between. The germline CDR1 and CDR2 sequences are LGHNA and YNFKEQ. CDR3 loop: CASSLLRGNTGELFF. The CDR3 DNA is TGTGCCAGCAGCCTCCTCCGGGGAAACACCGGGGAGCTGTTTTTT.

This rearrangement joins TRBV24-1 to TRBJ2-5; perhaps TRBD2 as D (5 bases). CDR1 and CDR2 (germline): KGHDR, SFDVKD. The CDR3 is made up of 13 amino acids. Trimming removed 4 bases from V and 4 bases from J, with 9 bases in between. CDR3 region: CATSDPGLETQYF. In DNA, the CDR3 is TGTGCCACCAGTGACCCCGGACTAGAGACCCAGTACTTC.

The J gene is TRBJ2-2, the V gene TRBV29-1, with D uncertain. Germline V gene sequence: CDR1 SQVTM, CDR2 ANQGSEA. Trimming took 6 bases from V and 1 from J, leaving 6 bases between them. CDR3 size: 12 residues. The CDR3 reads CSVWGNTGELFF. The CDR3 nucleotides read TGCAGCGTCTGGGGGAACACCGGGGAGCTGTTTTTT.